Listed here are 24 T cell receptor beta chains from one sample, sequenced in a study of T cell responses to AZD1222 COVID-19 vaccine. Sequencing used immunoSEQ multiplex PCR; TCRdb keeps in-frame clones, though not all of them. The table lists 200,000 to 250,000 clones, about 93% of them singletons. Here the sequenced sample was peripheral blood, taken on day 0 of MenACWY control vaccination. These receptors were obtained from an adult in good health.

V gene TRBV19 combines with J gene TRBJ1-5, with D tentatively TRBD1 (5 bases). Germline-derived CDR1 and CDR2 are LNHDA and SQIVND (reference sequence). V dropped 4 bases and J dropped 2 bases, with 15 bases sitting between them. This CDR3 contains 16 residues. The CDR3 protein is CASSTRQLAGNQPQHF. The CDR3, as DNA: TGTGCCAGTAGTACCCGACAGCTCGCGGGCAATCAGCCCCAGCATTTT.

This clone showed up just once. The chain employs TRBV11-2 and TRBJ1-1; D perhaps matches TRBD1 (6 bases). Germline loops: CDR1 SGHAT, CDR2 FQNNGV. This CDR3 spans 13 amino acids. The V end was cut by 5 bases, the J end by 8 bases, with 15 bases between. The CDR3 protein is CASSRWGRGEAFF. DNA of the CDR3: TGTGCCAGCAGCCGCTGGGGGCGGGGGGAAGCTTTCTTT. The full variable domain, completed using reference TRBV11-2 and TRBJ1-1, is EAGVAQSPRYKIIEKRQSVAFWCNPISGHATLYWYQQILGQGPKLLIQFQNNGVVDDSQLPKDRFSAERLKGVDSTLKIQPAKLEDSAVYLCASSRWGRGEAFFGQGTRLTVV.

The chain has TRBV19 and TRBJ1-4, with 7 bases aligning to TRBD1. This CDR3 contains 17 residues. Germline CDR1 reads LNHDA; CDR2 reads SQIVND (reference sequence). V dropped 6 bases and J dropped 4; count of bases not matched to a gene: 14. CDR3 loop: CASSSPPGTEINEKLFF. The CDR3, as DNA: TGTGCCAGTAGCTCCCCTCCCGGGACAGAGATTAATGAAAAACTGTTTTTT.

This chain uses TRBV19 with TRBJ1-2, with D perhaps TRBD1 (6 bases). Trimming shortened V by 8 bases and J by 7 bases, and 17 bases separated the two germline ends. Per the germline V gene, CDR1 is LNHDA and CDR2 is SQIVND (reference sequence). The CDR3 consists of 13 residues. Here the CDR3 DNA reads TGTGCCAGTCGCCGCGGGGGCGCCGGTGGCTACACCTTC. It translates to CASRRGGAGGYTF.

V usage is TRBV7-6 and J usage is TRBJ1-5; TRBD1 is a possible D gene (5 bases). The CDR3 consists of 15 residues. Germline CDR1 SGHVS, CDR2 FNYEAQ. V lost 5 bases and J 4 bases, leaving 15 bases between the germline ends. The CDR3 region is CASSLGGIRNQPQHF. The CDR3 DNA sequence: TGTGCCAGCAGCCTCGGGGGAATTCGAAATCAGCCCCAGCATTTT. Variable domain in full (rest from reference TRBV7-6 and TRBJ1-5): GAGVSQSPRYKVTKRGQDVALRCDPISGHVSLYWYRQALGQGPEFLTYFNYEAQQDKSGLPNDRFSAERPEGSISTLTIQRTEQRDSAMYRCASSLGGIRNQPQHFGDGTRLSIL.

The chain recombines TRBV18 with TRBJ1-4; D uncertain. Trimming removed 2 bases from V and 4 bases from J, with 5 bases in between. This CDR3 spans 13 amino acids. Per the germline V gene, CDR1 is KGHSH and CDR2 is LQKENI. Written as DNA, the CDR3 is TGTGCCAGCTCACCAGATCTTAATGAAAAACTGTTTTTT. It specifies CASSPDLNEKLFF. The whole variable domain, filled in from reference TRBV18 and TRBJ1-4, reads NAGVMQNPRHLVRRRGQEARLRCSPMKGHSHVYWYRQLPEEGLKFMVYLQKENIIDESGMPKERFSAEFPKEGPSILRIQQVVRGDSAAYFCASSPDLNEKLFFGSGTQLSVL.

This clone was detected only once. J is TRBJ2-1 and V is TRBV4-1, with 7 bases aligning to TRBD1. Germline values: CDR1 MGHRA, CDR2 YSYEKL. The CDR3 has 14 amino acids. The V gene end was trimmed by 0 bases and the J gene end by 8 bases; junction bases not matched to a gene: 4. CDR3 nucleotides: TGCGCCAGCAGCCAAGAATACAGGGGTCATGAGCAGTTCTTC. It yields the protein CASSQEYRGHEQFF.

The chain employs TRBV18 and TRBJ1-4; 7 bases align to TRBD1. V gave up 1 base and J gave up 6 bases; unmatched junction bases: 2. The length of the CDR3 is 14 residues. Germline assignment: CDR1 KGHSH and CDR2 LQKENI. CDR3 loop: CASSPLRGDEKLFF. CDR3 DNA sequence: TGTGCCAGCTCACCACTCAGGGGGGATGAAAAACTGTTTTTT. Looking up the rest from reference TRBV18 and TRBJ1-4 gives the full variable domain: NAGVMQNPRHLVRRRGQEARLRCSPMKGHSHVYWYRQLPEEGLKFMVYLQKENIIDESGMPKERFSAEFPKEGPSILRIQQVVRGDSAAYFCASSPLRGDEKLFFGSGTQLSVL.

The rearrangement links TRBV2 to TRBJ1-6, with D unresolved. Trimming removed 3 bases from V and 7 bases from J, with 4 bases in between. CDR3 length equals 12 residues. Germline CDR1 is SNHLY and CDR2 is FYNNEI. As DNA, the CDR3 is TGTGCCAGCAGTGAGAGAAATTCACCCCTCCACTTT. This gives the protein CASSERNSPLHF.

The V call is TRBV27, the J call TRBJ1-1, with TRBD1 matching 9 bases. The J segment lost 7 bases and the V segment lost 6 bases, leaving 6 bases of the junction unmatched. The CDR3 length is 13 residues. Germline CDR1 is MNHEY and CDR2 is SMNVEV (reference sequence). The CDR3 DNA sequence: TGTGCCAGCAGGTGGGGACAGGGCTTTGAAGCTTTCTTT. Translated: CASRWGQGFEAFF.

The table lists this clone with a count of one. The rearrangement uses TRBV5-1 and TRBJ2-3; 14 bases are shared with TRBD2. The trim removed 5 bases at V and 7 bases at J, leaving 6 bases unmatched. Germline V gene data show CDR1 as SGHRS and CDR2 as YFSETQ. The length of the CDR3 is 15 residues. This chain's CDR3 is CASRVGTSGGNTQYF. The CDR3 coding sequence is TGCGCCAGCAGAGTAGGGACTAGCGGGGGAAATACGCAGTATTTT.

The rearrangement joins TRBV4-3 to TRBJ1-3; D not certain. Trimming took off 0 bases at V and 4 bases at J, with 7 bases between the two ends. From germline, CDR1 is LGHNA and CDR2 YSLEER. The CDR3 length is 14 residues. The CDR3 region has the DNA TGCGCCAGCAGCCAAGACAGATGGGGAAACACCATATATTTT. Translation: CASSQDRWGNTIYF.

This clone was detected only a few times. The chain has TRBV18 and TRBJ1-1; maybe TRBD1 (5 bases). The CDR3 length is 12 residues. The germline gives CDR1 KGHSH, CDR2 LQKENI. Trimming took off 0 bases at V and 11 bases at J, with 10 bases between the two ends. The CDR3 DNA is TGTGCCAGCTCACCACCGGAGGGGAACGCTTTCTTT. The encoded protein is CASSPPEGNAFF.

This clone was counted only a few times. V and J are TRBV18 and TRBJ2-3, with a weak D call TRBD1 (5 bases). Between the trimmed V and J ends, which lost 5 bases and 0 bases, there was a span of 15 bases. The CDR3 is made up of 16 amino acids. Germline CDR1 and CDR2: KGHSH and LQKENI. Written as DNA, the CDR3 is TGTGCCAGCTCAGCATTCGAGACAGCTAGCACAGATACGCAGTATTTT. Protein product: CASSAFETASTDTQYF. Full variable domain (remainder filled in from reference TRBV18 and TRBJ2-3): NAGVMQNPRHLVRRRGQEARLRCSPMKGHSHVYWYRQLPEEGLKFMVYLQKENIIDESGMPKERFSAEFPKEGPSILRIQQVVRGDSAAYFCASSAFETASTDTQYFGPGTRLTVL.

The V gene is TRBV7-9, the J gene TRBJ1-4; tentatively, D is TRBD1 (6 bases). The CDR3 is 15 residues long. V was shortened by 1 base and J by 3 bases, with 9 bases between the two germline ends. Germline CDR1 is SEHNR and CDR2 is FQNEAQ (reference sequence). CDR3 amino acids: CASSLDGGSNEKLFF. The CDR3 DNA sequence: TGTGCCAGCAGCTTAGATGGGGGCTCTAATGAAAAACTGTTTTTT. The full variable domain, its missing parts supplied by reference TRBV7-9 and TRBJ1-4, is DTGVSQNPRHKITKRGQNVTFRCDPISEHNRLYWYRQTLGQGPEFLTYFQNEAQLEKSRLLSDRFSAERPKGSFSTLEIQRTEQGDSAMYLCASSLDGGSNEKLFFGSGTQLSVL.

This chain joins TRBV7-8 and TRBJ1-2; 7 bases map to TRBD1. The CDR3 is 16 residues long. Germline V lookup: CDR1 SGHVS, CDR2 FQNEAQ. V dropped 1 base and J dropped 6; count of bases not matched to a gene: 11. CDR3 DNA sequence: TGTGCCAGCAGCTTAGAGGTGACAGGGACGGGAAATGGCTACACCTTC. Translated: CASSLEVTGTGNGYTF.

This chain joins TRBV2 and TRBJ2-5; the match to TRBD2 covers 16 bases. CDR1 and CDR2 from the germline V gene are SNHLY and FYNNEI. The ends lost 9 bases at V and 9 bases at J; junction bases unmatched: 7. CDR3 length: 14 residues. The CDR3 spells CARQSGLAGGAQYF. CDR3 in DNA: TGTGCCAGACAATCGGGACTAGCGGGGGGGGCCCAGTACTTC.

This chain uses TRBV18 with TRBJ1-1, with D perhaps TRBD1 (6 bases). The CDR3 consists of 14 residues. The germline V gene encodes CDR1 KGHSH and CDR2 LQKENI. The germline V and J ends were trimmed by 6 bases and 2 bases, with 13 bases remaining between them. The CDR3 coding sequence is TGTGCCAGCTCCCCGGGGGACACCAACACTGAAGCTTTCTTT. Translating gives CASSPGDTNTEAFF.

The chain has TRBV4-1 and TRBJ1-2, with 8 bases aligning to TRBD1. V lost 4 bases to trimming and J lost 5 bases; unmatched junction nucleotides: 9. Germline assignment: CDR1 MGHRA and CDR2 YSYEKL. The CDR3 sequence is 15 residues long. CDR3 coding DNA: TGCGCCAGCAGCCTTCAGTTTCAGGGGGCGTATGGCTACACCTTC. Its translation: CASSLQFQGAYGYTF.

The rearrangement links TRBV6-5 to TRBJ1-3; D is undetermined. This CDR3 is 15 amino acids long. Germline V gene sequence: CDR1 MNHEY, CDR2 SVGAGI. V lost 2 bases, J lost 2 bases, and 10 bases lay in between. CDR3 coding DNA: TGTGCCAGCAGTTACCGGGCGCTGACTGGAAACACCATATATTTT. It is translated as CASSYRALTGNTIYF.

The chain carries TRBV2 and TRBJ1-5, with 10 bases fitting TRBD1. Germline loops: CDR1 SNHLY, CDR2 FYNNEI. The CDR3 is 14 amino acids. Unmatched junction bases numbered 3, after V lost 4 bases and J lost 6 bases. The chain's CDR3 is CASSGQGATQPQHF. CDR3 nucleotide sequence: TGTGCCAGCAGTGGACAGGGGGCGACTCAGCCCCAGCATTTT.

This chain connects TRBV6-6 to TRBJ2-7, with 7 bases matching TRBD1. The J segment lost 6 bases and the V segment lost 6 bases, leaving 17 bases of the junction unmatched. Per germline, CDR1 MNHNY and CDR2 SVGAGI (reference sequence). The CDR3 is made up of 16 amino acids. CDR3: CASRDLSDRAVSEQYF. CDR3 in DNA: TGTGCCAGCAGAGACCTTTCCGACAGGGCGGTATCCGAGCAGTACTTC.

The chain employs TRBV5-4 and TRBJ1-5; 8 bases line up with TRBD1. The CDR3 has 14 residues. The V gene's germline CDR1 is SGHNT and CDR2 YYREEE (reference sequence). V was pared by 4 bases and J by 5 bases, with 5 bases of the junction left unmatched. The DNA of the CDR3 is TGTGCCAGCAGCAACAGGGGGTCAGATCAGCCCCAGCATTTT. It yields the protein CASSNRGSDQPQHF. The full variable domain, in which reference TRBV5-4 and TRBJ1-5 provide the parts outside the CDR3, is ETGVTQSPTHLIKTRGQQVTLRCSSQSGHNTVSWYQQALGQGPQFIFQYYREEENGRGNFPPRFSGLQFPNYSSELNVNALELDDSALYLCASSNRGSDQPQHFGDGTRLSIL.

This clone appeared a single time. The rearrangement joins TRBV5-1 to TRBJ1-1; 7 positions agree with TRBD1. The CDR3 has 14 residues. V gave up 7 bases and J gave up 1 base; unmatched junction bases: 7. The germline CDR1 and CDR2 sequences are SGHRS and YFSETQ. DNA for the CDR3: TGCGCCAGCCGATTTACAGGGGCGAACACTGAAGCTTTCTTT. Amino acids: CASRFTGANTEAFF.